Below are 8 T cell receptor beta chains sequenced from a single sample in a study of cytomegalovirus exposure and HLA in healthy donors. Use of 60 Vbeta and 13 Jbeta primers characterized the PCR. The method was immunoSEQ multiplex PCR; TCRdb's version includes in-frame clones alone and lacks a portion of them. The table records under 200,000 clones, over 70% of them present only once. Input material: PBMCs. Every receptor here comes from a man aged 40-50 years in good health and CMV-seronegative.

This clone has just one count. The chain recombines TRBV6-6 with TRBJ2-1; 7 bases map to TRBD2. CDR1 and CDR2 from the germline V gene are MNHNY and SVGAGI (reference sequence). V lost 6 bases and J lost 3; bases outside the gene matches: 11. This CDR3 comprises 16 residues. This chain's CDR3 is CASRLSASGIYNEQFF. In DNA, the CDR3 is TGTGCCAGCAGACTCTCGGCTAGCGGTATCTACAATGAGCAGTTCTTC.

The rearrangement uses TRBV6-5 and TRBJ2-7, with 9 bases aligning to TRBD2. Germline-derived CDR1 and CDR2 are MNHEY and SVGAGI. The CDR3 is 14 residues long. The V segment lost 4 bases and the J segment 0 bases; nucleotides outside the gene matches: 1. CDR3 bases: TGTGCCAGCAGTTTAGCGGGAGTCTCCTACGAGCAGTACTTC. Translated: CASSLAGVSYEQYF.

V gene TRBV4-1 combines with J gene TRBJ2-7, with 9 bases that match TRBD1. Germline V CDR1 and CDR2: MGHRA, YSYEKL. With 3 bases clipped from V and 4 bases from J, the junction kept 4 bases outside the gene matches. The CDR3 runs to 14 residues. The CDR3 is CASSQTGQGYEQYF. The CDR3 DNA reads TGCGCCAGCAGCCAGACCGGACAGGGGTACGAGCAGTACTTC.

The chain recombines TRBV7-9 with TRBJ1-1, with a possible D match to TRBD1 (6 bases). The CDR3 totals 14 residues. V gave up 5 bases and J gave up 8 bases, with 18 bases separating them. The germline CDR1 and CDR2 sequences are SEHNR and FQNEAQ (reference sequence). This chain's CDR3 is CASSGAFKTGEAFF. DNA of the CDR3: TGTGCCAGCAGCGGAGCATTTAAGACAGGCGAAGCTTTCTTT.

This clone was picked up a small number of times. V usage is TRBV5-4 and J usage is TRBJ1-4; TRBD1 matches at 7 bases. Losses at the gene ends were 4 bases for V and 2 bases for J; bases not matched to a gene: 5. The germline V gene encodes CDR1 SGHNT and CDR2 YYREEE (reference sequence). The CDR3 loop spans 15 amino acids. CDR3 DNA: TGTGCCAGCAGCACGTGGACAGGCACTAATGAAAAACTGTTTTTT. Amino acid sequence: CASSTWTGTNEKLFF.

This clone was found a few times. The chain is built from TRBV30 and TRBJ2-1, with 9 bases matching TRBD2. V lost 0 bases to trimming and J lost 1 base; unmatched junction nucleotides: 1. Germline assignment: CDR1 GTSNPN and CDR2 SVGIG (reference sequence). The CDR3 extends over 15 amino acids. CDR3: CAWSVLAGSYNEQFF. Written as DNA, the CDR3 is TGTGCCTGGAGTGTTCTAGCGGGATCCTACAATGAGCAGTTCTTC.

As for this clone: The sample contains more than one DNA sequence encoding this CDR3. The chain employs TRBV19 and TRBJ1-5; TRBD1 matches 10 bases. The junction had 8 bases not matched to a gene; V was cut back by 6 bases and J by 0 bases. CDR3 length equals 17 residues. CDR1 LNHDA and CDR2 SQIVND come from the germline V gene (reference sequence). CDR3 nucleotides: TGTGCCAGTAGCCCTAGGGGGACAGGGGTTAGCAATCAGCCCCAGCATTTT. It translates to CASSPRGTGVSNQPQHF.

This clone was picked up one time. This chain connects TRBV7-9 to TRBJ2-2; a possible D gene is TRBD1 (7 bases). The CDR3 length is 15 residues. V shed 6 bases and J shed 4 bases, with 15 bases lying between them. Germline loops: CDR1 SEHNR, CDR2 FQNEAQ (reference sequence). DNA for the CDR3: TGTGCCAGCAGACACCGACAGGGAGGCACCGGGGAGCTGTTTTTT. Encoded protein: CASRHRQGGTGELFF.